This T cell receptor (beta chain) was recorded in a study of CD8 T cells in ankylosing spondylitis. TCRdb re-called the 5' RACE reads with MiXCR, one entry per CDR3 protein. The table shows 90,000 to 100,000 distinct CDR3 sequences, with almost 8.5% occurring only once. This clonotype was seen repeatedly, ten times or more. CDR3 length: 14 residues. Looked up from germline, CDR1 is LGHNT and CDR2 is FRNRAP. The V and J ends lost 3 bases and 0 bases respectively, with 7 bases between them. The chain joins TRBV12-5 to TRBJ2-3; weak D call: TRBD2 (6 bases). The clonotype originates from a male donor with ankylosing spondylitis or in good health (not recorded which). Sequenced: blood, either unsorted or a sorted T cell fraction (not recorded which). In DNA, the CDR3 is TGTGCTAGTGGTTTAAGCGGGAGCACAGATACGCAGTATTTT. Amino acid sequence: CASGLSGSTDTQYF.